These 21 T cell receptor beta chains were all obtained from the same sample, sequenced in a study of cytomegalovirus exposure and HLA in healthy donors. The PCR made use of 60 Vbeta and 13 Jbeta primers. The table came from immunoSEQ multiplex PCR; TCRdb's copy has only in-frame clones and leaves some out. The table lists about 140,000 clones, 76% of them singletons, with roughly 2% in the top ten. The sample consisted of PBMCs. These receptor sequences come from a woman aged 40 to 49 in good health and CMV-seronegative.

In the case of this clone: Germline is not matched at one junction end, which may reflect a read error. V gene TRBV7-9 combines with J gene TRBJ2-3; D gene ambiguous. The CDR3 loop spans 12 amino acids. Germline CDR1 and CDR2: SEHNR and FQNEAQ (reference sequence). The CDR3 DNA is TGTTCCAGCAGCAAGAGCGCAGATACGCAGTATTTT. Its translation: CSSSKSADTQYF.

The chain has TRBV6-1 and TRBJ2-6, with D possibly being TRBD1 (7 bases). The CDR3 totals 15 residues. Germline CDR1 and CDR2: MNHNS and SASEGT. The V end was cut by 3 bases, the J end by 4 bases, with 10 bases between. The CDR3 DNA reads TGTGCCAGCAGTGACAGGGGGAGGGGGGCCAACGTCCTGACTTTC. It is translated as CASSDRGRGANVLTF.

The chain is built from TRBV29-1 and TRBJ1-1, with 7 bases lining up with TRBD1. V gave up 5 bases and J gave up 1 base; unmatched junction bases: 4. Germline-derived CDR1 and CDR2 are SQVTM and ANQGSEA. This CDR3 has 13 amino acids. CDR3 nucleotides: TGCAGCGTTCTCACAGGGGAGAACACTGAAGCTTTCTTT. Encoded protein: CSVLTGENTEAFF.

The CDR3 DNA reads TGTGCCAGCTTGGGCGGGGTAGTTGGAAATTCACCCCTCCACTTT. Translation gives CASLGGVVGNSPLHF. This chain links TRBV21-1 with TRBJ1-6. TRBV21-1 counts as a pseudogene. This CDR3 is 15 amino acids long.

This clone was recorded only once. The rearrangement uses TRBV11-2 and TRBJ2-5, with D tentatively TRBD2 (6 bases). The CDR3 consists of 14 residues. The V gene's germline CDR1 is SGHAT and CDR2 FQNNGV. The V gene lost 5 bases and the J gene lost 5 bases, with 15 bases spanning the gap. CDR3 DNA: TGTGCCAGCAGCCTCGGGGGTGGGAGGGAGACCCAGTACTTC. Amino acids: CASSLGGGRETQYF.

CDR3: CASSQRLSGGPLSSYNEQFF. In nucleotides, the CDR3 is TGTGCCAGCAGTCAACGACTAAGCGGGGGGCCCCTTAGCTCCTACAATGAGCAGTTCTTC. This chain connects TRBV27 to TRBJ2-1, with 9 bases lining up with TRBD2. J lost 0 bases, V lost 5 bases, and 17 bases had no gene match. The germline V gene has CDR1 MNHEY and CDR2 SMNVEV (reference sequence). The CDR3 runs 20 residues.

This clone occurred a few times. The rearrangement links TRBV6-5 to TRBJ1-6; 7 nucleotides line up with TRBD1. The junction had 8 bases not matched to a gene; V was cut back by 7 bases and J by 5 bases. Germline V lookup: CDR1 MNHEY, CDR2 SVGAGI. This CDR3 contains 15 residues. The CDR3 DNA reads TGTGCCAGCACTGAGACAGGGTTAGATAATTCACCCCTCCACTTT. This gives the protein CASTETGLDNSPLHF.

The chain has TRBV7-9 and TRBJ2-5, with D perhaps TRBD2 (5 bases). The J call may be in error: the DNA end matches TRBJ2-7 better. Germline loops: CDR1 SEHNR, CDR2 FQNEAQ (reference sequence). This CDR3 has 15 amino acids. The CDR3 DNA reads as TGTGCCAGCAGCTTATCCGAGCGGCCCTCCTACGAGCAGTACTTC. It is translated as CASSLSERPSYEQYF.

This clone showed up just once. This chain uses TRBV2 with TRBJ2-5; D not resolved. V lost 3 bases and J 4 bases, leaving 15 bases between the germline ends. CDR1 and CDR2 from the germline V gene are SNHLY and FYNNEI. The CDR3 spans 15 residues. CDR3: CASSELVVSGETQYF. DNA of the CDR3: TGTGCCAGCAGTGAGTTGGTGGTTTCCGGAGAGACCCAGTACTTC.

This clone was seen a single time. Written as DNA, the CDR3 is TGTGCCAGCAGTTACGGGCAGGGTGGCGAGCAGTACTTC. As protein: CASSYGQGGEQYF. V and J are TRBV6-5 and TRBJ2-7; D possibly corresponds to TRBD1 (5 bases). Trimming stripped 2 bases from V and 6 bases from J, with 11 bases between. Germline-derived CDR1 and CDR2 are MNHEY and SVGAGI. The CDR3 is 13 residues long.

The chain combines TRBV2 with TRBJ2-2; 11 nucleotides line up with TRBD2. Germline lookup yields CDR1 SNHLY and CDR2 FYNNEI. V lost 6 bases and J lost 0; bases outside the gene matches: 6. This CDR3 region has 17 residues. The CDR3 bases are TGTGCCAGCAGAAGACTAGCGGGAAGCGCGAACACCGGGGAGCTGTTTTTT. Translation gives CASRRLAGSANTGELFF.

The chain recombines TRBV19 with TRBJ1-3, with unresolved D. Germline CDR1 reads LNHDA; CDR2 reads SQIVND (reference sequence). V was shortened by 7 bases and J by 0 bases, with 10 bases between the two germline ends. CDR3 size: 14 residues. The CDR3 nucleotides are TGTGCCAGTAAAGCGGGCCACTCTGGAAACACCATATATTTT. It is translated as CASKAGHSGNTIYF.

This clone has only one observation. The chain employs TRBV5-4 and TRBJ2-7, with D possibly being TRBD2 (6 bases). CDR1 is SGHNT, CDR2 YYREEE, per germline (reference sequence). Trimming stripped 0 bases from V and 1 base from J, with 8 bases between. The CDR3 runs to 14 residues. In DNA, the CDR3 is TGTGCCAGCAGCTTGGTTGGGGGGTCCTACGAGCAGTACTTC. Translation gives CASSLVGGSYEQYF.

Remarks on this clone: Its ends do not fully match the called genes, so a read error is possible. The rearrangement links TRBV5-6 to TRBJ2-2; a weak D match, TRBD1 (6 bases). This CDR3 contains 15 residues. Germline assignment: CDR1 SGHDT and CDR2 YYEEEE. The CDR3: CTSSFQGPFTGELFF. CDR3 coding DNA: TGTACCAGCAGCTTCCAGGGGCCTTTTACCGGGGAGCTGTTTTTT.

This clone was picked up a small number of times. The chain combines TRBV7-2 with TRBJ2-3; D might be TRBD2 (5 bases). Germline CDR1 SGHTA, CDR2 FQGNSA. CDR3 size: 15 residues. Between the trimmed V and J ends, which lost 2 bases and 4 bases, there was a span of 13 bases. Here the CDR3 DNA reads TGTGCCAGCAGCTTACGGGGAGTAGCGTCAGATACGCAGTATTTT. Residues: CASSLRGVASDTQYF. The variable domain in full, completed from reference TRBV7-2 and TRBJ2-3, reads GAGVSQSPSNKVTEKGKDVELRCDPISGHTALYWYRQSLGQGLEFLIYFQGNSAPDKSGLPSDRFSAERTGGSVSTLTIQRTQQEDSAVYLCASSLRGVASDTQYFGPGTRLTVL.

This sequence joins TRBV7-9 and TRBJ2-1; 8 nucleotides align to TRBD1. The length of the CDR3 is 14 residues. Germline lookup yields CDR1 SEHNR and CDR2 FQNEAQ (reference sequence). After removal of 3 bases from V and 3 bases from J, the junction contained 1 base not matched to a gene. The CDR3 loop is CASSFGTGYNEQFF. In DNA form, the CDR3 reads TGTGCCAGCAGCTTCGGGACAGGCTACAATGAGCAGTTCTTC.

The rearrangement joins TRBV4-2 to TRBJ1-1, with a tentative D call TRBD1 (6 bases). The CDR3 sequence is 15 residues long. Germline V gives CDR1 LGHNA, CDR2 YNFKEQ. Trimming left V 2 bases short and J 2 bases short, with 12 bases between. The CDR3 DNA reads TGTGCCAGCAGCCAAACAGGGAATAGAAACACTGAAGCTTTCTTT. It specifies CASSQTGNRNTEAFF.

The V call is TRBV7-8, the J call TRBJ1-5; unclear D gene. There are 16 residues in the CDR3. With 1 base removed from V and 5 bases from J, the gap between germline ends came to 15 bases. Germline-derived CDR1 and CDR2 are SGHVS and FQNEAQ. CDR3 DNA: TGTGCCAGCAGCTTAGTAGGTGGGCAGCCTGATCAGCCCCAGCATTTT. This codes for CASSLVGGQPDQPQHF.

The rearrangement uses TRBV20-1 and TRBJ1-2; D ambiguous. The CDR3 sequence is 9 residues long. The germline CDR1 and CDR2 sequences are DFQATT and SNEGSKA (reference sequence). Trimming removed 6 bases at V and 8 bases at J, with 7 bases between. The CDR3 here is CSAREGYTF. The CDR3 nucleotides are TGCAGTGCCCGCGAGGGCTACACCTTC.

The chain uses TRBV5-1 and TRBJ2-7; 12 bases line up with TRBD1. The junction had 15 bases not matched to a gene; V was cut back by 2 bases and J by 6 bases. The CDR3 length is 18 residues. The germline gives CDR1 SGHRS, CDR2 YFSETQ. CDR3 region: CASSLSITGTGGIGEQYF. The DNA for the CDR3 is TGCGCCAGCAGCTTAAGTATAACCGGGACAGGGGGCATCGGCGAGCAGTACTTC.

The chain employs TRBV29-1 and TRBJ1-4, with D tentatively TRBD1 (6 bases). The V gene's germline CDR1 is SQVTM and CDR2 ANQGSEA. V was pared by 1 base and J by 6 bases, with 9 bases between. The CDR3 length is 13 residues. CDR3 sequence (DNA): TGCAGCGTTGAAGCCAGGACAGATGAAAAACTGTTTTTT. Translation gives CSVEARTDEKLFF.